These 18 T cell receptor beta chains originate from one sample sequenced in a study of blood T cell repertoires in COVID-19. Clones were read by immunoSEQ multiplex PCR, and TCRdb kept only the in-frame ones, dropping some. The table includes more than 200,000 clones, around 90% detected once. What was sequenced was PBMCs or T cells enriched from blood (not recorded which). The receptors were gathered from a man aged 25 to 40 in a cohort exposed to, infected with or recovered from COVID-19 (not recorded which).

The chain combines TRBV5-6 with TRBJ2-7; a weak D match, TRBD1 (6 bases). The CDR3 is 12 amino acids. V was cut by 6 bases and J by 3 bases, with 10 bases left in between. CDR1 is SGHDT and CDR2 is YYEEEE in the germline V gene. DNA for the CDR3: TGTGCCAGCACGACAGGTTTCTACGAGCAGTACTTC. Translating it yields CASTTGFYEQYF.

The V call is TRBV29-1, the J call TRBJ2-5; D is undetermined. V was shortened by 4 bases and J by 2 bases, with 5 bases between the two germline ends. The CDR3 runs to 11 residues. The germline CDR1 and CDR2 sequences are SQVTM and ANQGSEA. CDR3 loop: CSVVPQETQYF. The CDR3 nucleotides read TGCAGCGTTGTTCCACAAGAGACCCAGTACTTC. Full variable domain (outside the CDR3, taken from reference TRBV29-1 and TRBJ2-5): SAVISQKPSRDICQRGTSLTIQCQVDSQVTMMFWYRQQPGQSLTLIATANQGSEATYESGFVIDKFPISRPNLTFSTLTVSNMSPEDSSIYLCSVVPQETQYFGPGTRLLVL.

The rearrangement links TRBV19 to TRBJ2-6; perhaps TRBD2 as D (7 bases). Trimming removed 1 base from V and 3 bases from J, with 16 bases in between. The CDR3 is 18 residues long. CDR1 and CDR2 (germline): LNHDA, SQIVND (reference sequence). This CDR3 is CASSIVDRGAVGANVLTF. CDR3 DNA: TGTGCCAGTAGTATAGTGGACCGGGGGGCAGTTGGGGCCAACGTCCTGACTTTC.

The chain couples TRBV4-3 to TRBJ2-7; TRBD1 might be the D (5 bases). Trimming cost V 0 bases and J 3 bases, with 9 bases left between them. The V gene's germline CDR1 is LGHNA and CDR2 YSLEER. CDR3 length: 14 amino acids. In DNA form, the CDR3 reads TGCGCCAGCAGCCAAGAACGGCAGGGCTACGAGCAGTACTTC. The encoded protein is CASSQERQGYEQYF.

This chain joins TRBV28 and TRBJ2-7; no clear D gene. CDR1 and CDR2 (germline): MDHEN, SYDVKM. This CDR3 is built from 11 residues. V was cut by 5 bases and J by 0 bases, with 2 bases left in between. The CDR3 loop reads CASSHSYEQYF. DNA for the CDR3: TGTGCCAGCAGTCACTCCTACGAGCAGTACTTC.

The CDR3 is CASSLEGSQGEKLFF. The CDR3 DNA reads as TGCGCCAGCAGCTTGGAAGGCAGCCAGGGTGAAAAACTGTTTTTT. The V and J genes are TRBV5-1 and TRBJ1-4; D is possibly TRBD1 (5 bases). The germline gives CDR1 SGHRS, CDR2 YFSETQ. The CDR3 covers 15 residues. Trimming took off 0 bases at V and 7 bases at J, with 13 bases between the two ends.

The chain has TRBV28 and TRBJ1-1; D is unclear. Trimming took 7 bases from V and 5 from J, leaving 26 bases between them. CDR1 MDHEN and CDR2 SYDVKM come from the germline V gene. This CDR3 has 17 residues. The CDR3 DNA follows: TGTGCCAGCACTCCCGGGAGCAGGATGGGCCGCAGTACTGAAGCTTTCTTT. It yields the protein CASTPGSRMGRSTEAFF.

The chain is built from TRBV5-1 and TRBJ2-1, with 9 bases matching TRBD2. This CDR3 region has 14 residues. Germline loops: CDR1 SGHRS, CDR2 YFSETQ. Unmatched junction bases numbered 5, after V lost 2 bases and J lost 8 bases. The CDR3 loop reads CASSFGLAIDEQFF. The DNA of the CDR3 is TGCGCCAGCAGCTTCGGACTAGCGATTGATGAGCAGTTCTTC.

The chain joins TRBV28 to TRBJ2-1; TRBD2 matches 11 bases. Germline trimming cut 3 bases from V and 1 base from J; bases unmatched to any gene: 5. Looked up from germline, CDR1 is MDHEN and CDR2 is SYDVKM. The CDR3 loop spans 17 amino acids. The CDR3 loop is CASSLGLAGGSYNEQFF. In DNA form, the CDR3 reads TGTGCCAGCAGTTTGGGTCTAGCGGGAGGTTCCTACAATGAGCAGTTCTTC.

Notes on this clone: Distinct nucleotide sequences in the sample also encode this CDR3. J is TRBJ2-3 and V is TRBV6-4; TRBD2 matches 8 bases. This CDR3 is 15 amino acids long. From germline, CDR1 is MRHNA and CDR2 SNTAGT. V shed 2 bases, J shed 3 bases, and the junction held 4 bases outside the gene matches. The CDR3 region has the DNA TGTGCCAGCAGTGACGGTACTAGCGGTACAGATACGCAGTATTTT. Residues: CASSDGTSGTDTQYF.

This chain uses TRBV28 with TRBJ1-5; 7 bases map to TRBD1. The trim removed 6 bases at V and 0 bases at J, leaving 14 bases unmatched. Germline V CDR1 and CDR2: MDHEN, SYDVKM. CDR3 size: 18 residues. The CDR3: CASRSTPQGTYSNQPQHF. CDR3 DNA sequence: TGTGCCAGCAGGTCCACCCCACAGGGGACATATAGCAATCAGCCCCAGCATTTT.

The CDR3 protein is CASSLGGIGQNTEAFF. CDR3 nucleotides: TGTGCCAGCAGCTTAGGCGGGATAGGGCAGAACACTGAAGCTTTCTTT. The chain joins TRBV7-6 to TRBJ1-1; D not resolved. This CDR3 contains 16 residues. Looked up from germline, CDR1 is SGHVS and CDR2 is FNYEAQ. Trimming pared 1 base from V and 1 base from J, leaving 13 bases between.

A few counts support this clone. The CDR3 sequence is CASSPTRDRGSNTEAFF. The CDR3 DNA sequence: TGTGCCAGCAGCCCGACGAGGGACAGGGGGAGTAACACTGAAGCTTTCTTT. The V and J genes are TRBV7-8 and TRBJ1-1, with 11 bases that match TRBD1. The trim removed 5 bases at V and 2 bases at J, leaving 10 bases unmatched. Germline CDR1 is SGHVS and CDR2 is FQNEAQ. This CDR3 comprises 17 residues.

The rearrangement joins TRBV28 to TRBJ1-4, with unresolved D. The CDR3 spans 13 residues. V lost 4 bases and J 3 bases, leaving 6 bases between the germline ends. Germline V gene data show CDR1 as MDHEN and CDR2 as SYDVKM. The CDR3 DNA follows: TGTGCCAGCAGTTCCCCGGCTAATGAAAAACTGTTTTTT. It specifies CASSSPANEKLFF.

This rearrangement joins TRBV5-1 to TRBJ1-2; D unresolved. The CDR3 runs 14 residues. From germline, CDR1 is SGHRS and CDR2 YFSETQ. Trimming shortened V by 1 base and J by 1 base, and 8 bases separated the two germline ends. The CDR3 DNA reads TGCGCCAGCAGCTTGTATAAGAGTAACTATGGCTACACCTTC. This sequence encodes CASSLYKSNYGYTF. The full variable domain, its missing parts supplied by reference TRBV5-1 and TRBJ1-2, is KAGVTQTPRYLIKTRGQQVTLSCSPISGHRSVSWYQQTPGQGLQFLFEYFSETQRNKGNFPGRFSGRQFSNSRSEMNVSTLELGDSALYLCASSLYKSNYGYTFGSGTRLTVV.

The V gene is TRBV7-9, the J gene TRBJ2-5, with TRBD2 matching over 7 bases. The trim removed 5 bases at V and 7 bases at J, leaving 13 bases unmatched. In germline, CDR1 is SEHNR, CDR2 FQNEAQ (reference sequence). The CDR3 is 15 residues long. This CDR3 reads CASSHRATGGGTQYF. The DNA of the CDR3 is TGTGCCAGCAGCCACCGGGCGACTGGGGGGGGGACCCAGTACTTC.

The rearrangement uses TRBV19 and TRBJ2-1; D is possibly TRBD1 (5 bases). The CDR3 extends over 16 amino acids. Trimming pared 1 base from V and 4 bases from J, leaving 14 bases between. CDR1 and CDR2 (germline): LNHDA, SQIVND (reference sequence). The chain's CDR3 is CASSIGAWGLYNEQFF. The CDR3 DNA is TGTGCCAGTAGTATAGGCGCGTGGGGCCTTTACAATGAGCAGTTCTTC.

CDR3 in amino acids: CASSQSRERTQYF. Here the CDR3 DNA reads TGCGCCAGCAGCCAATCTCGAGAACGGACCCAGTACTTC. The rearrangement joins TRBV4-3 to TRBJ2-5, with unresolved D. The CDR3 is 13 amino acids. V lost 2 bases, J lost 7 bases, and 11 bases lay in between. Germline V gene lookup returns CDR1 LGHNA and CDR2 YSLEER.